A selection of T cell receptor beta chains follows, all from one sample in a study of T cell repertoires in urothelial bladder cancer. Clones were read by immunoSEQ multiplex PCR, and TCRdb kept only the in-frame ones, dropping some. The table includes approximately 9,800 clones, less than 75% detected once. What was sequenced was tumor-infiltrating cells from bladder cancer. These receptors came from a human donor with urothelial carcinoma. Both conserved end residues are part of each CDR3. A D gene is named only where the DNA matches it firmly. Only some rows state a clone size, as once, few, many or a class for expanded clones.

CASSPSNTEAFF | TGTGCCAGCTCACCGTCCAACACTGAAGCTTTCTTT | TRBV18 | - | TRBJ1-1 | -
CASSLMTEIGISYNEQFF | TGTGCCAGCAGTTTAATGACAGAGATTGGGATTTCCTACAATGAGCAGTTCTTC | TRBV27 | - | TRBJ2-1 | -
CASNLGQPNQPQHF | TGTGCCAGCAACCTGGGGCAGCCAAATCAGCCCCAGCATTTT | TRBV5-5 | - | TRBJ1-5 | -
CASSPRTGSNTEAFF | TGTGCCAGCAGCCCCCGGACGGGATCGAACACTGAAGCTTTCTTT | TRBV14 | - | TRBJ1-1 | once
CASSRDRLQETQYF | TGTGCCAGCAGTCGAGACAGACTCCAAGAGACCCAGTACTTC | TRBV4-2 | - | TRBJ2-5 | -
CASSSGTSSYNEQFF | TGCGCCAGCAGTTCCGGGACAAGCTCCTACAATGAGCAGTTCTTC | TRBV10-1 | - | TRBJ2-1 | once
CASSVGQSGNTIYF | TGTGCCAGCAGCGTAGGGCAGTCTGGAAACACCATATATTTT | TRBV9 | - | TRBJ1-3 | -
CASSMGDQGTVNGYTF | TGTGCCAGTAGTATGGGCGACCAGGGAACGGTCAATGGCTACACCTTC | TRBV19 | - | TRBJ1-2 | -
CASSTPGLNTEAFF | TGTGCCAGTAGTACGCCCGGACTGAACACTGAAGCTTTCTTT | TRBV19 | - | TRBJ1-1 | -
CATTDRSYEQYF | TGTGCCACGACGGACAGGTCCTACGAGCAGTACTTC | TRBV28 | TRBD1 | TRBJ2-7 | -
CASSQDSSGGAGEQYF | TGCGCCAGCAGCCAAGATTCAAGCGGGGGGGCCGGAGAGCAGTACTTC | TRBV4-1 | TRBD2 | TRBJ2-7 | -
CASSSTGGLNIQYF | TGTGCCAGCAGCTCGACAGGGGGGTTGAACATTCAGTACTTC | TRBV21-1 | - | TRBJ2-4 | -
CASSYWAPGAEAFF | TGTGCCAGCAGTTACTGGGCCCCGGGGGCTGAAGCTTTCTTT | TRBV6-5 | - | TRBJ1-1 | -
CASSSSGRKDTQYF | TGTGCCAGCAGCTCCTCGGGCAGGAAAGATACGCAGTATTTT | TRBV11-2 | - | TRBJ2-3 | -
CASRTGDSPLHF | TGTGCCAGCAGGACGGGTGATTCACCCCTCCACTTT | TRBV25-1 | - | TRBJ1-6 | -
CASSRGNNQPQHF | TGTGCCAGCTCCCGTGGAAACAATCAGCCCCAGCATTTT | TRBV18 | - | TRBJ1-5 | -